These 3 T cell receptor beta chains originate from one sample sequenced in a study of shared clonotypes between healthy human individuals. Assay: immunoSEQ multiplex PCR; the TCRdb copy retains only in-frame clones and omits some. The table has 2,500,000 or so clones, over 85% seen once. Sequenced input: naive CD4+ T cells from PBMCs. The sample's subset: CD45RA+ positively selected. The source of these receptors is a man aged 18-30 years in good health. Some clones in this sample may be carry-over from other donors' samples.

A remark on this clone: Other DNA sequences from this sample encode an identical CDR3 as well. V usage is TRBV9 and J usage is TRBJ2-5; 9 bases line up with TRBD2. The CDR3 is made up of 16 amino acids. The trim removed 0 bases at V and 0 bases at J, leaving 3 bases unmatched. Germline loops: CDR1 SGDLS, CDR2 YYNGEE. The CDR3 DNA reads as TGTGCCAGCAGCGTAGCAAGCGGGAGGCACCAAGAGACCCAGTACTTC. It is translated as CASSVASGRHQETQYF.

The genes are TRBV5-6 and TRBJ2-1; 9 bases line up with TRBD1. Germline V gene data show CDR1 as SGHDT and CDR2 as YYEEEE. V shed 4 bases and J 0 bases; nucleotides not matched to a gene: 11. This CDR3 is built from 18 residues. The CDR3 DNA follows: TGTGCCAGCAGCCTGGACAGGGGCCATGATTTCTCCTACAATGAGCAGTTCTTC. Its translation: CASSLDRGHDFSYNEQFF.

Details on this clone: Other DNA sequences in this specimen translate into the identical CDR3. The chain has TRBV28 and TRBJ2-3; D gene ambiguous. V was trimmed by 6 bases and J by 2 bases, leaving 6 bases between them. The CDR3 loop spans 12 amino acids. The V gene's germline CDR1 is MDHEN and CDR2 SYDVKM. DNA for the CDR3: TGTGCCAGCAGCCTCATCACAGATACGCAGTATTTT. Protein: CASSLITDTQYF.